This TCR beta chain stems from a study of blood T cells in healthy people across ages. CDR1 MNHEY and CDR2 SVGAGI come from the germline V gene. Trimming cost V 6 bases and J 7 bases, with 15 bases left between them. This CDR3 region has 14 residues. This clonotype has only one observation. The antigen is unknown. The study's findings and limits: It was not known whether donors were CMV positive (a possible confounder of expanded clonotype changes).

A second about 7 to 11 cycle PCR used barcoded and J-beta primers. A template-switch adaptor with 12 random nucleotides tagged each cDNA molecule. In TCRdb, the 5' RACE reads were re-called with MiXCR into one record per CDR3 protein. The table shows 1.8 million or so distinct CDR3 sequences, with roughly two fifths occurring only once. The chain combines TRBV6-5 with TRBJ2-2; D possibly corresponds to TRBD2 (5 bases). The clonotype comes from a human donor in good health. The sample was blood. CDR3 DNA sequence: TGTGCCAGCAGCTCGGACCCACGGGGCGGGGAGCTGTTTTTT. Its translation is CASSSDPRGGELFF.